The next 18 T cell receptor beta chains were all read from a single sample in a study of Tregs in tolerant kidney transplant recipients. Here immunoSEQ multiplex PCR was the method, and the copy in TCRdb shows in-frame clones only, minus some. The repertoire holds under 300,000 clones, with about four fifths as singletons. The sequenced sample was CD4+ T cells from blood. The receptors originated from a human donor in good health.

The chain combines TRBV19 with TRBJ1-5; a weak D match, TRBD1 (5 bases). V was trimmed by 8 bases and J by 2 bases, leaving 13 bases between them. CDR3 length: 14 residues. Germline CDR1 reads LNHDA; CDR2 reads SQIVND (reference sequence). The CDR3 sequence: CASQPRVRNQPQHF. In DNA, the CDR3 is TGTGCCAGTCAGCCCAGGGTACGCAATCAGCCCCAGCATTTT.

This clone appeared once. The chain joins TRBV11-2 to TRBJ2-5, with 12 bases fitting TRBD1. In germline, CDR1 is SGHAT, CDR2 FQNNGV. The V and J ends lost 3 bases and 11 bases, in that order; junction bases with no gene match: 10. The CDR3 contains 15 residues. The CDR3 region has the DNA TGTGCCAGCAGCTTCCCGGGACAGGGGGCTGGTGAGCAGTACTTC. Encoded protein: CASSFPGQGAGEQYF.

The rearrangement uses TRBV4-2 and TRBJ2-3; 14 bases line up with TRBD2. This CDR3 comprises 16 residues. Germline V gene sequence: CDR1 LGHNA, CDR2 YNFKEQ. With 3 bases clipped from V and 5 bases from J, the junction kept 4 bases outside the gene matches. CDR3 protein: CASSHGGLAGVDTQYF. CDR3 sequence (DNA): TGTGCCAGCAGCCACGGGGGACTAGCGGGAGTAGATACGCAGTATTTT.

This chain joins TRBV4-1 and TRBJ1-3; D may be TRBD1 (6 bases). Germline lookup yields CDR1 MGHRA and CDR2 YSYEKL. CDR3 size: 17 residues. V lost 3 bases, J lost 0 bases, and 15 bases lay in between. The CDR3 coding sequence is TGCGCCAGCAGCCAGGCCGGGACATTATACTCTGGAAACACCATATATTTT. Amino acids: CASSQAGTLYSGNTIYF.

CDR3 coding DNA: TGTGCCATCACTTCAGACAGGGTATACTACGAGCAGTACTTC. Translated, it gives CAITSDRVYYEQYF. The rearrangement links TRBV10-3 to TRBJ2-5, with 7 bases aligning to TRBD1. The closer fit of TRBJ2-7 to the DNA end suggests the J call may be wrong. Germline V CDR1 and CDR2: ENHRY, SYGVKD. This CDR3 region has 14 residues.

The rearrangement uses TRBV7-8 and TRBJ2-3, with a weak D call TRBD1 (6 bases). The CDR3 runs 17 residues. The ends were cut back, 2 bases at V and 0 bases at J, with 15 bases in the middle. The germline V gene encodes CDR1 SGHVS and CDR2 FQNEAQ. This CDR3 reads CASSLIPGQISTDTQYF. The CDR3 DNA reads TGTGCCAGCAGCTTAATACCGGGACAAATAAGCACAGATACGCAGTATTTT.

V usage is TRBV9 and J usage is TRBJ2-7; 7 bases are a match to TRBD1. Per the germline V gene, CDR1 is SGDLS and CDR2 is YYNGEE. Trimming removed 0 bases from V and 5 bases from J; junction bases left unmatched: 8. The CDR3 contains 15 residues. CDR3 nucleotide sequence: TGTGCCAGCAGCGTAGCTGGACAGGCCCAGCACGAGCAGTACTTC. This translates into CASSVAGQAQHEQYF.

The chain uses TRBV5-1 and TRBJ2-7, with TRBD2 matching 11 bases. Germline loops: CDR1 SGHRS, CDR2 YFSETQ. The V segment lost 0 bases and the J segment 2 bases; nucleotides outside the gene matches: 7. The CDR3 covers 17 residues. This chain's CDR3 is CASSLDIGTSGTYEQYF. DNA of the CDR3: TGCGCCAGCAGCTTGGATATTGGGACTAGCGGAACCTACGAGCAGTACTTC.

The CDR3 coding sequence is TGTGCCAGCAGAACAGACAGTAACTATGGCTACACCTTC. Translated, it gives CASRTDSNYGYTF. The rearrangement joins TRBV2 to TRBJ1-2, with D tentatively TRBD1 (5 bases). V shed 6 bases and J shed 1 base, with 9 bases lying between them. CDR1 SNHLY and CDR2 FYNNEI come from the germline V gene. CDR3 size: 13 residues.

This chain connects TRBV7-3 to TRBJ1-5; D gene ambiguous. V was trimmed by 4 bases and J by 5 bases, leaving 9 bases between them. The CDR3 is 13 residues long. The germline CDR1 and CDR2 sequences are SGHTA and FQGTGA. In nucleotides, the CDR3 is TGTGCCAGCAGCTCCCGACCGGATCAGCCCCAGCATTTT. Translation gives CASSSRPDQPQHF. Full variable domain (outside the CDR3, taken from reference TRBV7-3 and TRBJ1-5): GAGVSQTPSNKVTEKGKYVELRCDPISGHTALYWYRQSLGQGPEFLIYFQGTGAADDSGLPNDRFFAVRPEGSVSTLKIQRTERGDSAVYLCASSSRPDQPQHFGDGTRLSIL.

The V and J genes are TRBV4-1 and TRBJ1-2, with TRBD1 identical over 11 bases. The CDR3 length is 15 residues. V trimming: 4 bases; J trimming: 2 bases; junction bases outside the gene matches: 3. CDR1 and CDR2 from the germline V gene are MGHRA and YSYEKL. CDR3 DNA: TGCGCCAGCAGCCTGGGACAGGGGGTAAACTATGGCTACACCTTC. Protein: CASSLGQGVNYGYTF.

The chain couples TRBV5-1 to TRBJ2-5, with D possibly being TRBD1 (6 bases). This CDR3 comprises 15 residues. Trimming stripped 1 base from V and 4 bases from J, with 14 bases between. Germline V CDR1 and CDR2: SGHRS, YFSETQ. CDR3 nucleotides: TGCGCCAGCAGCTTGATGCTGGGGGCGGGAGAGACCCAGTACTTC. Translating it yields CASSLMLGAGETQYF.

The V call is TRBV18, the J call TRBJ1-6, with 8 bases that match TRBD1. Germline CDR1 reads KGHSH; CDR2 reads LQKENI. This CDR3 has 15 amino acids. The V and J ends lost 1 base and 6 bases, in that order; junction bases with no gene match: 2. Here the CDR3 reads CASSPRTGTNSPLHF. CDR3 sequence (DNA): TGTGCCAGCTCACCACGGACAGGGACTAATTCACCCCTCCACTTT.

The V call is TRBV6-5, the J call TRBJ1-3; D not resolved. Trimming shortened V by 0 bases and J by 2 bases, and 11 bases separated the two germline ends. CDR3 length: 16 amino acids. Per the germline V gene, CDR1 is MNHEY and CDR2 is SVGAGI. CDR3 in amino acids: CASSYSQAPPGNTIYF. For the CDR3, the DNA is TGTGCCAGCAGTTACTCCCAGGCTCCCCCTGGAAACACCATATATTTT.

The V and J genes are TRBV7-6 and TRBJ1-1; D call uncertain. The germline V gene has CDR1 SGHVS and CDR2 FNYEAQ. The CDR3 loop spans 12 amino acids. V was clipped by 5 bases and J by 4 bases, with 8 bases between them. CDR3 sequence reads: CASSHFSTEAFF. The CDR3 DNA follows: TGTGCCAGCAGCCATTTTTCCACTGAAGCTTTCTTT.

A few counts support this clone. The chain joins TRBV6-1 to TRBJ1-1; TRBD1 might be the D (5 bases). CDR1 MNHNS and CDR2 SASEGT come from the germline V gene. The CDR3 loop spans 14 amino acids. The V end was cut by 6 bases, the J end by 0 bases, with 11 bases between. The CDR3 protein is CASSVPGMNTEAFF. CDR3 in DNA: TGTGCCAGCAGCGTCCCAGGGATGAACACTGAAGCTTTCTTT.

The chain has TRBV5-1 and TRBJ2-3; 8 bases map to TRBD2. Germline V lookup: CDR1 SGHRS, CDR2 YFSETQ. The J segment lost 2 bases and the V segment lost 4 bases, leaving 12 bases of the junction unmatched. The CDR3 runs to 17 residues. CDR3 amino acids: CASSRNSAGVFTDTQYF. The CDR3 nucleotides read TGCGCCAGCAGCAGAAACTCAGCGGGGGTTTTCACAGATACGCAGTATTTT.

The chain uses TRBV7-3 and TRBJ2-5; 8 bases are shared with TRBD2. The V and J ends lost 2 bases and 4 bases, in that order; junction bases with no gene match: 3. This CDR3 region has 14 residues. Germline V lookup: CDR1 SGHTA, CDR2 FQGTGA. The CDR3 here is CASSLAGGPETQYF. In DNA, the CDR3 is TGTGCCAGCAGCTTAGCGGGGGGCCCAGAGACCCAGTACTTC.